This T cell receptor (beta chain) was obtained from a study of shared clonotypes between healthy human individuals. The study, taken as a whole, reports: The expectation was that sequencing depth would affect clonotype sharing among donors. Four donors had around 5.2% of their naive CD4 clonotypes in common. Non-shared clonotypes had lower generation probabilities than those shared by all four donors.

Looked up from germline, CDR1 is SGDLS and CDR2 is YYNGEE. V lost 3 bases, J lost 2 bases, and 9 bases lay in between. The CDR3 is 14 residues long. Researchers ran the assay at a deep level. Clones were sequenced by immunoSEQ multiplex PCR, and TCRdb holds only the in-frame ones, with some missing. There are approximately 2.3 million clones in the sample; 80% to 95% occur only once, and about 0.39% lies in the top ten. Points on this clone: What it binds is not known.

The sequenced sample consisted of naive CD4+ T cells from PBMCs. As to subset: CD45RA+ positively selected. The chain employs TRBV9 and TRBJ2-1; tentatively, D is TRBD2 (5 bases). The origin of this receptor is a young man in good health. Some clones in this sample may be carry-over from other donors' samples. CDR3 coding DNA: TGTGCCAGCAGCGCACTAGGCACCTACAATGAGCAGTTCTTC. Translation: CASSALGTYNEQFF. Variable domain in full (rest from reference TRBV9 and TRBJ2-1): DSGVTQTPKHLITATGQRVTLRCSPRSGDLSVYWYQQSLDQGLQFLIQYYNGEERAKGNILERFSAQQFPDLHSELNLSSLELGDSALYFCASSALGTYNEQFFGPGTRLTVL.